Shown below are 27 T cell receptor beta chains from a single sample sequenced in a study of blood T cell repertoires in COVID-19. The protocol was immunoSEQ multiplex PCR, while the TCRdb copy is restricted to in-frame clones and leaves out a portion. The sample has tens of thousands of clones; approximately 86% are singletons. Sequenced input: peripheral blood. These receptors were taken from a man in his 60s with acute or convalescent COVID-19.

The chain has TRBV10-3 and TRBJ1-3; D is unclear. CDR1 is ENHRY, CDR2 SYGVKD, per germline. The CDR3 has 16 residues. V was pared by 8 bases and J by 0 bases, with 17 bases between. The CDR3 DNA reads as TGTGCCATCGGAGAGGGCGGTACTAACTCTGGAAACACCATATATTTT. Its protein is CAIGEGGTNSGNTIYF.

This chain uses TRBV29-1 with TRBJ2-7, with D tentatively TRBD1 (5 bases). The CDR3 spans 14 residues. With 1 base removed from V and 6 bases from J, the gap between germline ends came to 16 bases. Germline values: CDR1 SQVTM, CDR2 ANQGSEA. The chain's CDR3 is CSVEGWGQGTEQYF. CDR3 sequence (DNA): TGCAGCGTTGAAGGATGGGGTCAGGGTACCGAGCAGTACTTC.

The chain carries TRBV5-4 and TRBJ1-6; TRBD1 matches at 8 bases. Per the germline V gene, CDR1 is SGHNT and CDR2 is YYREEE (reference sequence). Trimming cost V 5 bases and J 6 bases; bases outside gene matches: 4. The CDR3 spans 14 residues. The CDR3, as DNA: TGTGCCAGCAGTTCGGACAGGGTTAATTCACCCCTCCACTTT. It specifies CASSSDRVNSPLHF.

V and J are TRBV5-6 and TRBJ1-1, with a possible D match to TRBD1 (6 bases). This CDR3 is built from 15 residues. Trimming cost V 0 bases and J 3 bases, with 12 bases left between them. Looked up from germline, CDR1 is SGHDT and CDR2 is YYEEEE. The CDR3 spells CASSLERGWDTEAFF. The CDR3 coding sequence is TGTGCCAGCAGCTTGGAAAGGGGGTGGGACACTGAAGCTTTCTTT.

This clone has only a few counts. This rearrangement joins TRBV5-5 to TRBJ2-3; TRBD1 matches at 10 bases. Trimming cost V 0 bases and J 5 bases; bases outside gene matches: 0. CDR3 size: 14 residues. From germline, CDR1 is SGHKS and CDR2 YYEKEE (reference sequence). CDR3 in DNA: TGTGCCAGCAGCTTGGGGACAGGGGGAGATACGCAGTATTTT. Amino acids: CASSLGTGGDTQYF.

This chain links TRBV5-1 with TRBJ2-3; 9 positions match TRBD2. From germline, CDR1 is SGHRS and CDR2 YFSETQ. V gave up 4 bases and J gave up 2 bases; unmatched junction bases: 5. The length of the CDR3 is 15 residues. In DNA form, the CDR3 reads TGCGCCAGCAGCAAGATAGCGGGGGACACAGATACGCAGTATTTT. Translation: CASSKIAGDTDTQYF.

This chain uses TRBV7-9 with TRBJ1-1; 7 nucleotides align to TRBD1. This CDR3 has 14 amino acids. CDR1 is SEHNR and CDR2 is FQNEAQ in the germline V gene (reference sequence). The V and J ends lost 5 bases and 1 base, in that order; junction bases with no gene match: 4. The CDR3 sequence: CASSLRQGNTEAFF. DNA for the CDR3: TGTGCCAGCAGCCTCCGACAGGGGAACACTGAAGCTTTCTTT.

The V and J genes are TRBV7-9 and TRBJ2-7; the D gene is possibly TRBD2 (6 bases). Germline values: CDR1 SEHNR, CDR2 FQNEAQ (reference sequence). The CDR3 contains 15 residues. The germline V and J ends were trimmed by 1 base and 4 bases, with 14 bases remaining between them. The CDR3 loop is CASSLDPAGLYEQYF. CDR3 DNA sequence: TGTGCCAGCAGCTTAGACCCCGCGGGGCTGTACGAGCAGTACTTC.

The CDR3 bases are TGTGCCACCAGCAGTGGACAGGGTACCGGGGAGCTGTTTTTT. Translating gives CATSSGQGTGELFF. This chain uses TRBV15 with TRBJ2-2; 8 bases map to TRBD1. From germline, CDR1 is LNHNV and CDR2 YYDKDF (reference sequence). The ends lost 3 bases at V and 5 bases at J; junction bases unmatched: 2. CDR3 length: 14 amino acids.

This clone showed up just a few times. The chain joins TRBV28 to TRBJ2-3; 10 bases map to TRBD1. Germline V gene sequence: CDR1 MDHEN, CDR2 SYDVKM. The CDR3 consists of 18 residues. With 3 bases clipped from V and 3 bases from J, the junction kept 12 bases outside the gene matches. CDR3 nucleotide sequence: TGTGCCAGCAGTTTGGACAAACGAGGACAGGGGGGAACAGATACGCAGTATTTT. Its translation: CASSLDKRGQGGTDTQYF.

The V gene is TRBV13, the J gene TRBJ1-1; D call uncertain. CDR1 and CDR2 (germline): PRHDT, FYEKMQ (reference sequence). CDR3 length: 12 amino acids. Trimming removed 1 base from V and 10 bases from J, with 10 bases in between. CDR3 amino acids: CASSLEEGGAFF. CDR3 DNA sequence: TGTGCCAGCAGCTTAGAGGAGGGAGGAGCTTTCTTT.

V usage is TRBV4-2 and J usage is TRBJ2-3; 10 bases align to TRBD2. This CDR3 is built from 17 residues. J gave up 3 bases and V 1 base, and 7 bases lay outside the gene matches. CDR1 and CDR2 from the germline V gene are LGHNA and YNFKEQ. The CDR3 nucleotides are TGTGCCAGCAGCCAAGCGACGGCTAGCGGGGGAACAGATACGCAGTATTTT. This sequence encodes CASSQATASGGTDTQYF.

The genes are TRBV27 and TRBJ2-2; 12 nucleotides agree with TRBD2. This CDR3 has 16 residues. V dropped 5 bases and J dropped 5; count of bases not matched to a gene: 6. Germline CDR1 and CDR2: MNHEY and SMNVEV (reference sequence). This CDR3 is CASSPWTSGNTGELFF. The CDR3, as DNA: TGTGCCAGCAGTCCCTGGACTAGCGGGAATACCGGGGAGCTGTTTTTT.

This chain joins TRBV6-5 and TRBJ1-5; D is unresolved. Germline CDR1 reads MNHEY; CDR2 reads SVGAGI. The CDR3 has 13 amino acids. Trimming cost V 6 bases and J 4 bases, with 10 bases left between them. CDR3 in DNA: TGTGCCAGCAGCCCGGGAAGGAATCAGCCCCAGCATTTT. Its protein product is CASSPGRNQPQHF.

J is TRBJ2-5 and V is TRBV7-2, with D perhaps TRBD2 (6 bases). Trimming pared 8 bases from V and 2 bases from J, leaving 15 bases between. This CDR3 has 14 amino acids. CDR1 is SGHTA, CDR2 FQGNSA, per germline. As DNA, the CDR3 is TGTGCCAGCGCCCCCGGGGGACCACAAGAGACCCAGTACTTC. Translating it yields CASAPGGPQETQYF.

The chain is built from TRBV27 and TRBJ1-5, with a possible D match to TRBD1 (6 bases). V was trimmed by 6 bases and J by 4 bases, leaving 10 bases between them. The germline V gene encodes CDR1 MNHEY and CDR2 SMNVEV (reference sequence). This CDR3 comprises 13 residues. The CDR3 DNA sequence: TGTGCCAGCAGACTAGGACAGAATCAGCCCCAGCATTTT. This sequence encodes CASRLGQNQPQHF.

The chain is built from TRBV27 and TRBJ2-7; 7 positions agree with TRBD1. Unmatched junction bases numbered 10, after V lost 5 bases and J lost 0 bases. The CDR3 is 16 residues long. Germline V gene sequence: CDR1 MNHEY, CDR2 SMNVEV (reference sequence). The chain's CDR3 is CASSPSVQGSSYEQYF. DNA of the CDR3: TGTGCCAGCAGTCCCTCCGTACAGGGGTCCTCCTACGAGCAGTACTTC.

The rearrangement links TRBV2 to TRBJ2-1; TRBD2 matches at 9 bases. CDR3 length equals 14 residues. Germline CDR1 reads SNHLY; CDR2 reads FYNNEI. The junction had 6 bases not matched to a gene; V was cut back by 5 bases and J by 7 bases. CDR3 loop: CASSWLAGRNEQFF. The CDR3 region has the DNA TGTGCCAGCAGTTGGCTAGCGGGACGTAATGAGCAGTTCTTC.

This chain uses TRBV5-1 with TRBJ1-1, with a tentative D call TRBD1 (6 bases). The germline V and J ends were trimmed by 2 bases and 3 bases, with 11 bases remaining between them. The CDR3 is 14 residues long. From germline, CDR1 is SGHRS and CDR2 YFSETQ. The CDR3 coding sequence is TGCGCCAGCAGCTTCAGACAGGCGGACACTGAAGCTTTCTTT. It codes for CASSFRQADTEAFF.

J is TRBJ2-1 and V is TRBV5-8; D might be TRBD2 (6 bases). Germline CDR1 and CDR2: SGHTS and YDEGEE. Trimming pared 6 bases from V and 15 bases from J, leaving 16 bases between. CDR3 length: 11 residues. For the CDR3, the DNA is TGTGCCAGCACCAACCGGGACTTGCGGTTCTTC. Translated, it gives CASTNRDLRFF.

This chain joins TRBV5-8 and TRBJ2-5; 10 bases align to TRBD2. This CDR3 is built from 15 residues. V shed 4 bases and J 2 bases; nucleotides not matched to a gene: 5. The germline V gene encodes CDR1 SGHTS and CDR2 YDEGEE. In DNA form, the CDR3 reads TGTGCCAGCAGCCCTGGGACTAGCGCGCAAGAGACCCAGTACTTC. Translation gives CASSPGTSAQETQYF.

The rearrangement uses TRBV9 and TRBJ2-2; no clear D gene. V was trimmed by 2 bases and J by 1 base, leaving 6 bases between them. Germline V gene sequence: CDR1 SGDLS, CDR2 YYNGEE. This CDR3 region has 14 residues. The CDR3 DNA follows: TGTGCCAGCAGCGTTTTACAGAACACCGGGGAGCTGTTTTTT. Translating gives CASSVLQNTGELFF.

The chain uses TRBV18 and TRBJ2-2, with D perhaps TRBD1 (7 bases). Trimming removed 3 bases at V and 6 bases at J, with 17 bases between. Germline CDR1 is KGHSH and CDR2 is LQKENI. This CDR3 comprises 16 residues. The CDR3 is CASSPRGGGASGELFF. CDR3 nucleotide sequence: TGTGCCAGCTCACCCCGAGGAGGGGGCGCATCCGGGGAGCTGTTTTTT.

Concerning this clone: A read error may produce the germline difference seen at one junction end. The chain carries TRBV7-8 and TRBJ2-6; 8 bases fit TRBD2. In germline, CDR1 is SGHVS, CDR2 FQNEAQ. The CDR3 extends over 15 amino acids. CDR3 DNA: TGTGCCAGCAGCTTAGGGGGAGCGGGGGCCGACGTCCTGACTTTC. Amino acids: CASSLGGAGADVLTF. The whole variable domain, filled in from reference TRBV7-8 and TRBJ2-6, reads GAGVSQSPRYKVAKRGQDVALRCDPISGHVSLFWYQQALGQGPEFLTYFQNEAQLDKSGLPSDRFFAERPEGSVSTLKIQRTQQEDSAVYLCASSLGGAGADVLTFGAGSRLTVL.

This chain connects TRBV30 to TRBJ1-5; D is undetermined. Trimming removed 0 bases from V and 7 bases from J, with 13 bases in between. Germline V gene sequence: CDR1 GTSNPN, CDR2 SVGIG (reference sequence). The CDR3 contains 14 residues. For the CDR3, the DNA is TGTGCCTGGAGTGTTAGAGGGTTAGAGCAGCCCCAGCATTTT. As protein: CAWSVRGLEQPQHF.

The chain has TRBV28 and TRBJ1-1, with D uncertain. The CDR3 is 14 residues long. The germline V gene encodes CDR1 MDHEN and CDR2 SYDVKM. The ends were cut back, 1 base at V and 4 bases at J, with 10 bases in the middle. CDR3 in DNA: TGTGCCAGCAGTTTATACGGGGTGCGCACTGAAGCTTTCTTT. Translating gives CASSLYGVRTEAFF.

The V and J genes are TRBV5-1 and TRBJ2-5; tentatively, D is TRBD1 (5 bases). CDR3 length equals 13 residues. CDR1 is SGHRS and CDR2 is YFSETQ in the germline V gene. V was cut by 0 bases and J by 2 bases, with 5 bases left in between. In DNA, the CDR3 is TGCGCCAGCAGCTTGGGACAGCAAGAGACCCAGTACTTC. It yields the protein CASSLGQQETQYF.